This T cell receptor (beta chain) comes out of a study of post-analysis software for immune sequencing data. Background on the study: Some patients lacked subtype; others had relapsing-remitting, secondary progressive or progressive-relapsing disease.

Study conclusions and caveats: Compared against controls, patients with multiple sclerosis displayed significantly lower normalized Chao1 diversity. Patients had higher frequencies than controls of roughly 5 TRBV segments, including TRBV5-6, TRBV5-1 and TRBV20-1. Strong co-clustering by F measure linked samples that shared a preparation batch.

This clonotype came up a few times. Its antigen is not known. Unique molecular identifiers had been added to the TCR beta cDNA libraries. Around 500,000 cDNA molecules were obtained from around 1 to 9.1 million T cells. TCRdb recomputed calls from the PCR reads with MiXCR, one row per CDR3 protein. The sample lists about 800,000 distinct CDR3 sequences; roughly 27% were seen once. The CDR3 runs to 12 residues. Germline CDR1 MNHEY, CDR2 SVGEGT. The ends were cut back, 10 bases at V and 3 bases at J, with 10 bases in the middle. The sample taken for sequencing was blood. This sequence originates from a girl aged 10 to 17 with multiple sclerosis. V usage is TRBV6-2 or TRBV6-3 and J usage is TRBJ2-1; no reliable D call. The CDR3 here is CATSTDYNEQFF. For the CDR3, the DNA is TGTGCCACCTCGACGGACTACAATGAGCAGTTCTTC.